This record concerns one T cell receptor (beta chain) sequence. Its antigen is not known. The CDR3 is 17 residues long. The J segment lost 4 bases and the V segment lost 5 bases, leaving 12 bases of the junction unmatched. Germline CDR1 and CDR2: MGHDK and SYGVNS. Sequencing was performed with immunoSEQ multiplex PCR; in TCRdb, only in-frame clones are kept and a portion is missing. The sample carries over 200,000 clones, 85% to 90% recorded once. This record comes from a study of cytomegalovirus exposure and HLA in healthy donors. Findings and limits, study-wide: There were around 160 TCR beta chains listed as cytomegalovirus-associated. Most observed TCR sequences were rare, whereas some public TCRs were detected in many donors.

The TCR comes from a woman younger than 35 in good health and CMV-seronegative. Sequenced input: PBMCs. The V gene is TRBV25-1, the J gene TRBJ2-1; TRBD2 agrees at 9 bases. The CDR3 loop reads CASSPPGGSGRYNEQFF. CDR3 DNA sequence: TGTGCCAGCAGTCCCCCCGGAGGGAGCGGGAGGTACAATGAGCAGTTCTTC.